This T cell receptor (beta chain) appears in the sequencing data of a study of blood T cell repertoires in COVID-19. Study background: Samples of COVID-19 (acute and convalescent) were obtained from the United States, Italy and Spain. Sample material is recorded as cDNA or gDNA derived from T cells, B-cell-depleted T cells, or PBMCs.

Germline trimming cut 4 bases from V and 4 bases from J; bases unmatched to any gene: 6. Per the germline V gene, CDR1 is SGHRS and CDR2 is YFSETQ. This CDR3 has 15 residues. Some clones are missing from TCRdb's copy, which holds only in-frame ones; the method was immunoSEQ multiplex PCR. The sample holds 200,000 or so clones, 80% to 90% seen once. Material: peripheral blood. The chain combines TRBV5-1 with TRBJ2-1, with TRBD1 matching over 9 bases. This receptor was obtained from a woman older than 75 with acute or convalescent COVID-19. The DNA for the CDR3 is TGCGCCAGCAGCGGGACCGGGACAGGGTACAATGAGCAGTTCTTC. This translates into CASSGTGTGYNEQFF.